What follows are 28 T cell receptor beta chains derived from one specimen sequenced in a study of graft-versus-host responses after intestinal transplantation. No antigen has been identified for these receptors. Repertoires were generated with immunoSEQ multiplex PCR, while TCRdb's copy carries only in-frame clones and drops some. In the table there are roughly 80,000 clones, around 87% of which are singletons. The sample was unstimulated CD8+ T cells sorted from spleen or lymph node cells, taken before transplant. The receptor source for this set is a human donor who was the organ donor for an intestinal transplant.

The rearrangement joins TRBV21-1 to TRBJ2-3; the table's D call of TRBD2 was not tested on the DNA. TRBV21-1 is given as a pseudogene. The CDR3 sequence is 15 residues long. The CDR3 region is CASRPILSPIDTQYF. As DNA, the CDR3 is TGTGCCAGCAGGCCAATACTTAGCCCTATAGATACGCAGTATTTT.

The chain has TRBV7-2 and TRBJ2-5; TRBD2 aligns across 15 bases. The germline CDR1 and CDR2 sequences are SGHTA and FQGNSA. V dropped 3 bases and J dropped 5; count of bases not matched to a gene: 7. The CDR3 is 17 amino acids. For the CDR3, the DNA is TGTGCCAGCAGCTTCTGGACTAGCGGGGGGGCCGGGGAGACCCAGTACTTC. Translated, it gives CASSFWTSGGAGETQYF.

This clone has only a few counts. The chain employs TRBV19 and TRBJ2-2; possible D gene TRBD1, 5 bases. V dropped 7 bases and J dropped 6 bases, with 21 bases sitting between them. The CDR3 covers 16 residues. Germline CDR1 LNHDA, CDR2 SQIVND (reference sequence). CDR3: CASIAIGASYAGELFF. The CDR3 nucleotides are TGTGCCAGTATCGCAATAGGGGCTTCCTACGCCGGGGAGCTGTTTTTT.

The chain couples TRBV27 to TRBJ2-3; a weak D match, TRBD2 (5 bases). The CDR3 sequence is 13 residues long. The germline V gene has CDR1 MNHEY and CDR2 SMNVEV (reference sequence). V was cut by 1 base and J by 3 bases, with 5 bases left in between. The CDR3 region is CASSLWETDTQYF. CDR3 nucleotides: TGTGCCAGCAGTTTATGGGAGACAGATACGCAGTATTTT.

The rearrangement joins TRBV7-9 to TRBJ2-7; no firm D call. V was shortened by 1 base and J by 6 bases, with 7 bases between the two germline ends. The CDR3 contains 12 residues. Germline CDR1 reads SEHNR; CDR2 reads FQNEAQ (reference sequence). CDR3 protein: CASSLGLGEQYF. The CDR3 nucleotides read TGTGCCAGCAGCTTAGGTTTGGGCGAGCAGTACTTC.

The chain is built from TRBV7-9 and TRBJ2-3; D is perhaps TRBD1 or TRBD2 (5 bases each). This CDR3 has 14 amino acids. Germline V gives CDR1 SEHNR, CDR2 FQNEAQ (reference sequence). Trimming took 4 bases from V and 6 from J, leaving 14 bases between them. Written as DNA, the CDR3 is TGTGCCAGCAGCTCCAGGGAGTGGCTGGATACGCAGTATTTT. This translates into CASSSREWLDTQYF.

This chain links TRBV7-9 with TRBJ1-5, with no clear D. Germline V gene data show CDR1 as SEHNR and CDR2 as FQNEAQ (reference sequence). CDR3 length: 14 residues. V shed 5 bases and J shed 7 bases, with 15 bases lying between them. The CDR3 reads CASSPPDWRQPQHF. The CDR3 coding sequence is TGTGCCAGCAGCCCCCCTGATTGGAGGCAGCCCCAGCATTTT. Filled out from reference TRBV7-9 and TRBJ1-5, the complete variable domain reads DTGVSQNPRHKITKRGQNVTFRCDPISEHNRLYWYRQTLGQGPEFLTYFQNEAQLEKSRLLSDRFSAERPKGSFSTLEIQRTEQGDSAMYLCASSPPDWRQPQHFGDGTRLSIL.

With regard to this clone: The conserved phenylalanine or tryptophan is not found at the CDR3 terminus, so this likely reflects a read error. This sequence joins TRBV6-5 and TRBJ2-7; 9 bases are a match to TRBD1. J lost 3 bases, V lost 2 bases, and 2 bases had no gene match. Germline CDR1 MNHEY, CDR2 SVGAGI. The CDR3 has 14 residues. CDR3 protein: CASSYGQGNYEQYL. CDR3 DNA sequence: TGTGCCAGCAGTTACGGACAGGGGAACTACGAGCAGTACCTC.

The J gene is TRBJ2-7, the V gene TRBV5-4, with D possibly being TRBD1 (5 bases). V lost 2 bases and J lost 9, with 18 bases in between. The CDR3 contains 14 residues. Germline CDR1 and CDR2: SGHNT and YYREEE (reference sequence). Here the CDR3 reads CASSFGTRAHGQYF. The CDR3 DNA follows: TGTGCCAGCAGCTTCGGTACCAGGGCACACGGGCAGTACTTC.

Only a few counts were recorded for this clone. The chain recombines TRBV7-9 with TRBJ1-3; D is undetermined. There are 15 residues in the CDR3. Trimming left V 5 bases short and J 0 bases short, with 11 bases between. CDR1 is SEHNR, CDR2 FQNEAQ, per germline (reference sequence). CDR3 protein: CASSRIESSGNTIYF. The CDR3 DNA follows: TGTGCCAGCAGCCGGATTGAGAGCTCTGGAAACACCATATATTTT.

The chain links TRBV4-1 to TRBJ2-1; TRBD2 aligns across 8 bases. CDR1 and CDR2 from the germline V gene are MGHRA and YSYEKL. This CDR3 has 17 residues. With 0 bases clipped from V and 10 bases from J, the junction kept 14 bases outside the gene matches. CDR3 sequence: CASSQESGIVRGDEQFF. The CDR3 DNA is TGCGCCAGCAGCCAAGAGTCGGGTATTGTGCGGGGGGACGAGCAGTTCTTC.

This sequence joins TRBV4-2 and TRBJ2-6; TRBD2 is a possible D gene (5 bases). CDR1 and CDR2 (germline): LGHNA, YNFKEQ. V lost 4 bases and J 2 bases, leaving 21 bases between the germline ends. The CDR3 contains 19 residues. The CDR3 here is CASSPLNGQEVPGANVLTF. The CDR3 DNA reads as TGTGCCAGCAGCCCCCTGAACGGCCAGGAGGTTCCTGGGGCCAACGTCCTGACTTTC.

This clone was recorded only once. This chain uses TRBV29-1 with TRBJ2-7; D is uncertain. The CDR3 has 12 amino acids. Trimming pared 8 bases from V and 3 bases from J, leaving 14 bases between. Germline V gene sequence: CDR1 SQVTM, CDR2 ANQGSEA. The CDR3 loop reads CSTYHPGYEQYF. Written as DNA, the CDR3 is TGCAGCACCTATCATCCCGGCTACGAGCAGTACTTC.

J is TRBJ2-7 and V is TRBV29-1; 7 bases are shared with TRBD1. The CDR3 contains 13 residues. Germline V lookup: CDR1 SQVTM, CDR2 ANQGSEA. J was trimmed by 1 base and V by 6 bases; bases with no gene match: 6. The CDR3 sequence is CSVRDRLSYEQYF. The CDR3 coding sequence is TGCAGCGTCCGGGACAGATTATCCTACGAGCAGTACTTC.

This chain joins TRBV4-1 and TRBJ2-1; D is ambiguous. Germline V lookup: CDR1 MGHRA, CDR2 YSYEKL. The V end was cut by 3 bases, the J end by 7 bases, with 13 bases between. The CDR3 length is 14 residues. The CDR3 nucleotides are TGCGCCAGCAGCCAGGCCCCTTTAGGAAATGAGCAGTTCTTC. Translating it yields CASSQAPLGNEQFF.

The chain carries TRBV19 and TRBJ2-5, with TRBD1 matching over 7 bases. This CDR3 is built from 14 residues. V was pared by 4 bases and J by 5 bases, with 7 bases of the junction left unmatched. Germline V lookup: CDR1 LNHDA, CDR2 SQIVND (reference sequence). This CDR3 is CASSTNRGHETQYF. The DNA for the CDR3 is TGTGCCAGTAGTACCAACAGGGGCCACGAGACCCAGTACTTC.

The chain is built from TRBV7-2 and TRBJ2-7; D gene ambiguous. The CDR3 spans 12 residues. Germline V CDR1 and CDR2: SGHTA, FQGNSA. The V and J ends lost 3 bases and 1 base respectively, with 4 bases between them. CDR3: CASSFTSYEQYF. The CDR3 nucleotides are TGTGCCAGCAGCTTCACATCCTACGAGCAGTACTTC.

This rearrangement joins TRBV29-1 to TRBJ2-5, with 7 bases matching TRBD2. Per the germline V gene, CDR1 is SQVTM and CDR2 is ANQGSEA. CDR3 length equals 14 residues. V lost 7 bases and J lost 3; bases outside the gene matches: 11. The CDR3 spells CSGNILAGEETQYF. The CDR3 region has the DNA TGCAGCGGGAACATTCTGGCGGGGGAAGAGACCCAGTACTTC.

This rearrangement joins TRBV27 to TRBJ2-2, with TRBD1 as a possible D gene (6 bases). CDR3 size: 13 residues. Germline lookup yields CDR1 MNHEY and CDR2 SMNVEV (reference sequence). Trimming pared 5 bases from V and 7 bases from J, leaving 11 bases between. Here the CDR3 reads CASSPSGDGELFF. The DNA for the CDR3 is TGTGCCAGCAGTCCCTCAGGGGACGGGGAGCTGTTTTTT.

This clone was observed a single time. The chain is built from TRBV25-1 and TRBJ2-2; no clear D gene. The CDR3 runs to 11 residues. V lost 9 bases to trimming and J lost 4 bases, with 6 bases between them. CDR1 is MGHDK, CDR2 SYGVNS, per germline. The CDR3 DNA is TGTGCCAGTACAATCACCGGGGAGCTGTTTTTT. Protein product: CASTITGELFF.

The chain joins TRBV6-5 to TRBJ2-1; unclear D gene. Between the trimmed V and J ends, which lost 3 bases and 9 bases, there was a span of 18 bases. CDR1 and CDR2 (germline): MNHEY, SVGAGI. The CDR3 spans 15 residues. CDR3 region: CASSYSADSMSEQFF. In DNA, the CDR3 is TGTGCCAGCAGTTATTCGGCAGATTCTATGAGTGAGCAGTTCTTC.

The rearrangement uses TRBV28 and TRBJ1-5; D unclear. Trimming shortened V by 4 bases and J by 4 bases, and 8 bases separated the two germline ends. Germline CDR1 is MDHEN and CDR2 is SYDVKM. The CDR3 consists of 13 residues. CDR3 bases: TGTGCCAGCAGTTGGCAGGAAAATCAGCCCCAGCATTTT. Translation: CASSWQENQPQHF.

The gene calls are TRBV5-1 and TRBJ2-1; the D gene is possibly TRBD1 (5 bases). Germline V lookup: CDR1 SGHRS, CDR2 YFSETQ. The length of the CDR3 is 14 residues. The V and J ends lost 1 base and 2 bases respectively, with 7 bases between them. The CDR3 region is CASSLSGTYNEQFF. The CDR3 DNA reads as TGCGCCAGCAGCTTGTCAGGGACCTACAATGAGCAGTTCTTC.

The chain has TRBV19 and TRBJ2-7, with 13 bases lining up with TRBD2. The J segment lost 2 bases and the V segment lost 5 bases, leaving 3 bases of the junction unmatched. CDR1 is LNHDA and CDR2 is SQIVND in the germline V gene (reference sequence). The CDR3 loop spans 15 amino acids. CDR3 DNA: TGTGCCAGTAGTGGACTAGCGGGGGTTACCTACGAGCAGTACTTC. This translates into CASSGLAGVTYEQYF.

The chain employs TRBV2 and TRBJ1-4; possible D gene TRBD1, 6 bases. In germline, CDR1 is SNHLY, CDR2 FYNNEI. Trimming cost V 3 bases and J 0 bases, with 11 bases left between them. The CDR3 has 16 residues. CDR3 loop: CASSDMDSPTNEKLFF. The CDR3 nucleotides are TGTGCCAGCAGTGATATGGACAGTCCAACTAATGAAAAACTGTTTTTT.

This clone was observed a single time. The CDR3 spells CASSPGGGQETQYF. The CDR3 nucleotides read TGTGCCAGCAGCCCAGGGGGGGGCCAAGAGACCCAGTACTTC. The chain has TRBV5-6 and TRBJ2-5, with D perhaps TRBD1 or TRBD2 (7 bases each). Germline CDR1 is SGHDT and CDR2 is YYEEEE. The CDR3 totals 14 residues. V lost 4 bases and J 1 base, leaving 11 bases between the germline ends.

This chain uses TRBV25-1 with TRBJ2-2, with no clear D. The germline CDR1 and CDR2 sequences are MGHDK and SYGVNS. The CDR3 consists of 14 residues. The V and J ends lost 3 bases and 3 bases respectively, with 8 bases between them. As DNA, the CDR3 is TGTGCCAGCAGTGAGCATTCATACACCGGGGAGCTGTTTTTT. It specifies CASSEHSYTGELFF. The variable domain in full, completed from reference TRBV25-1 and TRBJ2-2, reads EADIYQTPRYLVIGTGKKITLECSQTMGHDKMYWYQQDPGMELHLIHYSYGVNSTEKGDLSSESTVSRIRTEHFPLTLESARPSHTSQYLCASSEHSYTGELFFGEGSRLTVL.

This clone was seen only once. V and J are TRBV29-1 and TRBJ2-7; D is undetermined. The CDR3 totals 13 residues. V lost 1 base to trimming and J lost 2 bases, with 9 bases between them. Germline V gives CDR1 SQVTM, CDR2 ANQGSEA. This CDR3 is CSVEVGSAYEQYF. In DNA form, the CDR3 reads TGCAGCGTTGAAGTTGGCAGTGCCTACGAGCAGTACTTC.